The rows below give T cell receptor beta chains drawn from one sample of a study of OX40 agonist ivuxolimab in advanced cancers. Here immunoSEQ multiplex PCR was the method, and the copy in TCRdb shows in-frame clones only, minus some. Of over 15,000 clones in the sample, 75% to 85% were seen once. The sequenced sample was CD4+ or CD8+ T cells sorted from blood, obtained in a trial of the OX40 agonist ivuxolimab. The source of these receptors is an adult with an advanced solid tumor such as melanoma, head and neck, liver or kidney cancer. Both conserved end residues are part of each CDR3. D genes are given only for firm matches. The size entry is marked missing in some rows and otherwise reads once, few, many or a size class.

TRBV2	TRBJ1-2	NA	NA	13	TGTGCCAGCAGTGTGGGGCAGGGGTATGGCTACACCTTC	CASSVGQGYGYTF
TRBV4-1	TRBJ2-7	NA	NA	15	TGCGCCAGCAGCACCCGTGGGGTCCGCTCCTACGAGCAGTACTTC	CASSTRGVRSYEQYF
TRBV9	TRBJ2-1	NA	NA	15	TGTGCCAGCAGCCCCCGAGGAGCTTCCTACAATGAGCAGTTCTTC	CASSPRGASYNEQFF
TRBV5-1	TRBJ2-2	NA	NA	17	TGCGCCAGCAGCTACCGAACGGCGAAACCGAACACCGGGGAGCTGTTTTTT	CASSYRTAKPNTGELFF
TRBV7-2	TRBJ2-3	TRBD2	NA	18	TGTGCCAGCAGCTTAGCGGTAATAGCGGGGGGTTGGACAGATACGCAGTATTTT	CASSLAVIAGGWTDTQYF
TRBV2	TRBJ1-1	TRBD1	few	13	TGTGCCAGCAGGGACAGGATATGGACTGAAGCTTTCTTT	CASRDRIWTEAFF
TRBV6-1	TRBJ2-7	NA	NA	14	TGTGCCAGCAGTGAGCAGGCGAGCTCCTACGAGCAGTACTTC	CASSEQASSYEQYF
TRBV29-1	TRBJ2-1	NA	NA	14	TGCAGCGTTGAGGAGTGGGATGCCTACAATGAGCAGTTCTTC	CSVEEWDAYNEQFF
TRBV9	TRBJ1-4	NA	NA	17	TGTGCCAGCAGCCTCCTCGAGGGGGGCTTAACTAATGAAAAACTGTTTTTT	CASSLLEGGLTNEKLFF
TRBV5-4	TRBJ1-2	NA	NA	15	TGTGCCAGCAGCTGGATATTGGGGGGGACACGGGGCTACACCTTC	CASSWILGGTRGYTF
TRBV7-9	TRBJ1-6	NA	NA	14	TGTGCCAGCAGCTTGGGGCAGGGTAGATCACCCCTCCACTTT	CASSLGQGRSPLHF
TRBV4-1	TRBJ1-2	NA	NA	13	TGCGCCAGCAGCCAAGAAAGGGACTATGGCTACACCTTC	CASSQERDYGYTF
TRBV4-1	TRBJ1-2	TRBD1	once	15	TGCGCCAGCAGCCAAGAAGGACAGGGGCGGTTTGGCTACACCTTC	CASSQEGQGRFGYTF
TRBV4-3	TRBJ2-7	NA	NA	13	TGCGCCAGCAGCCAAGATGGGTCCTACGAGCAGTACTTC	CASSQDGSYEQYF
TRBV5-7	TRBJ2-5	TRBD1	NA	13	TGTGCCAGCAGGCGACAGGGCCAAGAGACCCAGTACTTC	CASRRQGQETQYF
TRBV6-5	TRBJ2-5	NA	NA	15	TGTGCCAGCAGTTACTCGATGAACAGGGAAGAGACCCAGTACTTC	CASSYSMNREETQYF
TRBV6-9	TRBJ2-7	NA	NA	14	TGTGCCAGCAGTTACTATACAGGGTACTACGAGCAGTACTTC	CASSYYTGYYEQYF
TRBV6-5	TRBJ2-7	NA	NA	13	TGTGCCAGCAGTGTCGGGCGGACCTACGAGCAGTACTTC	CASSVGRTYEQYF
TRBV28	TRBJ2-7	NA	NA	15	TGTGCCAGCAGTTACTCTGCTGGGGACTCCTACGAGCAGTACTTC	CASSYSAGDSYEQYF
TRBV5-6	TRBJ2-3	TRBD1	NA	17	TGTGCCAGCAGCAGAAAAGGGTGGACAGGGGCCGCAGATACGCAGTATTTT	CASSRKGWTGAADTQYF
TRBV4-3	TRBJ2-7	TRBD1	once	16	TGCGCCAGCAGCGAGACTTTGGGGGACAGAACCTACGAGCAGTACTTC	CASSETLGDRTYEQYF
TRBV9	TRBJ2-2	NA	NA	12	TGTGCCAGCAGCGTACGCACCGGGGAGCTGTTTTTT	CASSVRTGELFF
TRBV30	TRBJ1-4	NA	once	13	TGTGCCTGGAGCGGCGGGACGAATGAAAAACTGTTTTTT	CAWSGGTNEKLFF
TRBV6-5	TRBJ2-5	TRBD2	NA	14	TGTGCCAGCAGTTTAGCGGGGGGCCAAGAGACCCAGTACTTC	CASSLAGGQETQYF
TRBV5-6	TRBJ2-6	NA	NA	19	TGTGCCTGCCAGCAGCTTGGAGCGGCCTCAATCTCTGGGGCCAACGTCCTGACTTTC	CACQQLGAASISGANVLTF
TRBV2	TRBJ1-2	NA	medium-sized	19	TGTGCCAGCAGTGATGAAAAGACGATTGGCCCACGGGATAACTATGGCTACACCTTC	CASSDEKTIGPRDNYGYTF
TRBV7-9	TRBJ2-3	TRBD1	NA	17	TGTGCCAGCAGCTTATTCGCAGGGGGCACAAACACAGATACGCAGTATTTT	CASSLFAGGTNTDTQYF
TRBV2	TRBJ2-2	TRBD1	NA	16	TGTGCCAGCAGTGAATCCGGACAGGGGGGAACCGGGGAGCTGTTTTTT	CASSESGQGGTGELFF
TRBV6-1	TRBJ1-1	NA	NA	16	TGTGCCAGCAGTGAATTCGGGGGTACGGTGAAGACTGAAGCTTTCTTT	CASSEFGGTVKTEAFF
TRBV5-4	TRBJ2-7	TRBD1	NA	14	TGTGCCAGCAGTCCGGGACAGGGGGTTTACGAGCAGTACTTC	CASSPGQGVYEQYF
TRBV27	TRBJ1-2	NA	NA	14	TGTGCCAGCAGTTTCCAGGACGGGGGCTATGGCTACACCTTC	CASSFQDGGYGYTF
TRBV7-6	TRBJ1-6	NA	NA	14	TGTGCCAGCAGCTTAGGGGACTATAATTCACCCCTCCACTTT	CASSLGDYNSPLHF
TRBV6-5	TRBJ1-4	NA	NA	14	TGTGCCAGCAGCTCCCAAAGGGTGGATGAAAAACTGTTTTTT	CASSSQRVDEKLFF
TRBV7-2	TRBJ2-3	NA	NA	15	TGTGCCAGCAGCCCCGTGTGGGGGCCGACAGATACGCAGTATTTT	CASSPVWGPTDTQYF
TRBV9	TRBJ1-1	NA	large	12	TGTGCCAGCAATAACAGGAAAGGTGAAGCTTTCTTT	CASNNRKGEAFF
TRBV11-3	TRBJ1-5	NA	NA	19	TGTGCCAGCAGCTTAGCGGCCAGGATAAGCATAGCTCATAATCAGCCCCAGCATTTT	CASSLAARISIAHNQPQHF
TRBV14	TRBJ1-1	NA	NA	14	TGTGCCAGCAGCCAAGCCGGTGGATACACTGAAGCTTTCTTT	CASSQAGGYTEAFF
TRBV2	TRBJ2-3	TRBD2	once	15	TGTGCCACCGCCGGGACTAGCGGGGCCCGGGATACGCAGTATTTT	CATAGTSGARDTQYF